Each of the 2 T cell receptor beta chains below was sequenced from the same sample in a study of T cells in Graves' hyperthyroidism and ophthalmopathy. What was amplified from RNA transcripts were TCR beta CDR3 regions. The HTBI primer set served for first-round RT-PCR of the TCR CDR3. TCRdb re-derived calls from the multiplex PCR reads in MiXCR, one entry per CDR3 protein. The table includes 300,000 to 450,000 distinct CDR3 sequences, about 12% detected once. The material sequenced was blood. The receptors shown here come from a woman aged 18-30 years with Graves' hyperthyroidism.

This clonotype was seen a handful of times. The chain is built from TRBV6-1 and TRBJ1-1, with 9 bases aligning to TRBD1. The trim removed 8 bases at V and 9 bases at J, leaving 7 bases unmatched. Germline-derived CDR1 and CDR2 are MNHNS and SASEGT. CDR3 length: 12 residues. The CDR3 here is CASRPTGGQAFF. CDR3 sequence (DNA): TGTGCCAGCCGACCTACAGGGGGCCAAGCTTTCTTT.

This clonotype has at least ten counts. The rearrangement links TRBV12-5 to TRBJ2-7; TRBD2 matches 10 bases. Trimming cost V 3 bases and J 7 bases; bases outside gene matches: 12. The CDR3 is made up of 16 amino acids. Per germline, CDR1 LGHNT and CDR2 FRNRAP. CDR3 bases: TGTGCTAGTGGTTTTATCGAGCGGGAGGGCCTGAAGGAGCAGTACTTC. This encodes CASGFIEREGLKEQYF.